One TCR beta chain is described in this entry. The antigen remains undetermined. CDR1 and CDR2 (germline): ENHRY, SYGVKD. This CDR3 region has 12 residues. V was pared by 6 bases and J by 10 bases, with 15 bases between. The data originate from a study of post-analysis software for immune sequencing data. Study-level background: Relapsing-remitting, secondary progressive and progressive-relapsing multiple sclerosis were all included among the disease courses.

Unique molecular identifiers were present in the TCR beta cDNA libraries. Once about 0.85 to 10 million T cells were used, 400,000 to 550,000 cDNA molecules resulted. TCRdb passed the PCR reads through MiXCR, listing each CDR3 protein once. The sample consists of fewer than 700,000 distinct CDR3 sequences, roughly 45% of them appearing once. The study, taken as a whole, reports: Patients carried 5 or 6 TRBV segments more frequently than controls did, and TRBV5-6, TRBV5-1 and TRBV20-1 were among them. Compared against controls, patients with multiple sclerosis displayed significantly lower normalized Chao1 diversity. Pronounced co-clustering by F measure was evident among identically batched samples.

The clonotype originates from a girl aged 10 to 17 with multiple sclerosis. Sequencing was done on a sample of blood. The V and J genes are TRBV10-3 and TRBJ1-1, with D possibly matching TRBD1 (5 bases). The CDR3 protein is CAIRGDSQGAFF. DNA for the CDR3: TGTGCCATCAGGGGGGATTCACAAGGAGCTTTCTTT.